This T cell receptor (beta chain) was recovered during a study of T cell repertoires in cytomegalovirus infection. The CDR3 has 16 residues. With V trimmed by 3 bases and J by 10 bases, 14 bases remained unmatched. CDR1 DFQATT and CDR2 SNEGSKA come from the germline V gene (reference sequence). TCRdb ran MiXCR on the reads and lists one entry per CDR3 protein. The sample has some 300,000 distinct CDR3 sequences; approximately 10% are singletons. The chain combines TRBV20-1 with TRBJ2-1, with 11 bases matching TRBD1. The clonotype originates from a human donor in good health (CMV status not recorded). Some clones in this sample may be carry-over from other donors' samples. The source material was PBMCs. CDR3 DNA sequence: TGCAGTGCTAGTGCCGGGGGGACAGGGGGTAGGGAGGAGCAGTTCTTC. Translation gives CSASAGGTGGREEQFF.